This T cell receptor (beta chain) appears in the sequencing data of a study of regulatory T cells in long-lasting Graves disease. General study findings and limits: TCR diversity was lower in persistent Graves' patients (versus newly diagnosed ones).

Regarding this clonotype: Its target is not known. The conserved phenylalanine or tryptophan is not found at the CDR3 terminus, so this likely reflects a read error.

The CDR3 loop spans 16 amino acids. Trimming took off 2 bases at V and 0 bases at J, with 14 bases between the two ends. Germline V lookup: CDR1 MGHDK, CDR2 SYGVNS. The time point was: newly diagnosed GD, antithyroid drugs for less than 3 months. With RNA extracted from PBMCs as input, the TCR library was made. Diagnosis followed American Thyroid Association guidelines for Graves' disease. Both iRepertoire HTBI primers and Arm-PCR of CDR3 regions were used to build the TCR beta libraries. Each CDR3 protein gets one entry after TCRdb re-called the multiplex PCR reads with MiXCR. The profile shows hundreds of thousands of distinct CDR3 sequences, about 13% of them singletons. This sample also belongs to another study, concerning T cells in Graves' hyperthyroidism and ophthalmopathy. Turning to that study: The HTBI set primed first-round TCR CDR3 RT-PCR.

The chain couples TRBV25-1 to TRBJ2-7; D might be TRBD1 (5 bases). The sequencing used peripheral blood mononuclear cells (PBMCs), collected at new diagnosis, from a patient treated with antithyroid drugs. The receptor was isolated from a young man with Graves disease. The CDR3 DNA sequence: TGTGCCAGCAGTGAAAGGGGCACATTTATCTCCTACGAGCAGTACTCC. It codes for CASSERGTFISYEQYS.